Presented here are 22 T cell receptor beta chains from one specimen sequenced in a study of long-term antiretroviral therapy in people with HIV. The libraries were made with immunoSEQ v3.0 at survey level. Repertoires were generated with immunoSEQ multiplex PCR, while TCRdb's copy carries only in-frame clones and drops some. The sample includes roughly 15,000 clones, more than 85% of them seen just once. Here the sequenced sample was unsorted PBMCs, taken 0.6 years after starting antiretroviral therapy. The receptors derive from a woman between 40 and 50 years old with HIV.

The rearrangement uses TRBV5-1 and TRBJ2-7; 9 nucleotides agree with TRBD1. Per germline, CDR1 SGHRS and CDR2 YFSETQ. The CDR3 is 16 residues long. The V and J ends lost 2 bases and 5 bases, in that order; junction bases with no gene match: 11. The CDR3 DNA reads TGCGCCAGCAGCTTACCCACTGGACAGGGGAAGGACGAGCAGTACTTC. The encoded protein is CASSLPTGQGKDEQYF. The full variable domain, completed using reference TRBV5-1 and TRBJ2-7, is KAGVTQTPRYLIKTRGQQVTLSCSPISGHRSVSWYQQTPGQGLQFLFEYFSETQRNKGNFPGRFSGRQFSNSRSEMNVSTLELGDSALYLCASSLPTGQGKDEQYFGPGTRLTVT.

This clone came up once. Here the CDR3 reads CASRESADTQYF. In DNA, the CDR3 is TGTGCCAGCAGGGAATCCGCAGATACGCAGTATTTT. The chain has TRBV6-6 and TRBJ2-3; unclear D gene. CDR1 and CDR2 (germline): MNHNY, SVGAGI (reference sequence). CDR3 length: 12 amino acids. V was clipped by 6 bases and J by 4 bases, with 8 bases between them.

This CDR3 is CASSKDRPPGEQYF. Here the CDR3 DNA reads TGTGCCAGCAGTAAAGACAGGCCTCCTGGGGAGCAGTACTTC. The chain recombines TRBV6-6 with TRBJ2-7; weak D call: TRBD1 (6 bases). Trimming removed 5 bases at V and 7 bases at J, with 18 bases between. Germline V lookup: CDR1 MNHNY, CDR2 SVGAGI (reference sequence). The CDR3 is 14 amino acids.

The chain links TRBV15 to TRBJ2-3; D uncertain. The germline V gene has CDR1 LNHNV and CDR2 YYDKDF (reference sequence). Trimming left V 3 bases short and J 5 bases short, with 12 bases between. The CDR3 loop spans 14 amino acids. CDR3 sequence (DNA): TGTGCCACCAGCAGGGACGGGTGGAAAGATACGCAGTATTTT. It encodes CATSRDGWKDTQYF.

V usage is TRBV30 and J usage is TRBJ1-2; D is ambiguous. Germline assignment: CDR1 GTSNPN and CDR2 SVGIG (reference sequence). Trimming stripped 4 bases from V and 3 bases from J, with 12 bases between. The CDR3 loop spans 13 amino acids. The CDR3 reads CAWTKGWHYGYTF. CDR3 DNA sequence: TGTGCCTGGACAAAAGGGTGGCACTATGGCTACACCTTC.

This clone was seen only a few times. This chain joins TRBV6-5 and TRBJ2-7; D might be TRBD1 (5 bases). V was clipped by 5 bases and J by 4 bases, with 12 bases between them. The length of the CDR3 is 13 residues. Germline CDR1 is MNHEY and CDR2 is SVGAGI. CDR3 protein: CASSLQVGYEQYF. The DNA for the CDR3 is TGTGCCAGCAGTCTACAGGTTGGGTACGAGCAGTACTTC.

The chain is built from TRBV9 and TRBJ2-1; weak D call: TRBD2 (6 bases). Trimming took off 1 base at V and 5 bases at J, with 16 bases between the two ends. The CDR3 contains 16 residues. Germline lookup yields CDR1 SGDLS and CDR2 YYNGEE. The CDR3 DNA sequence: TGTGCCAGCAGCGTAAGGGACTTCCCGAAAAACAATGAGCAGTTCTTC. This sequence encodes CASSVRDFPKNNEQFF.

Details on this clone: Germline and junction disagree at one end, which may indicate a read error. This chain joins TRBV14 and TRBJ2-7; 11 nucleotides match TRBD2. Germline loops: CDR1 SGHDN, CDR2 FVKESK. The CDR3 consists of 14 residues. The CDR3 nucleotides read TGTGCCAGCAACCAACTAGCGGGGGACTACGAGCAGTACTTC. Residues: CASNQLAGDYEQYF.

Notes on this clone: This same CDR3 is encoded by further DNA sequences in the sample. The gene calls are TRBV5-1 and TRBJ1-1; D is uncertain. The CDR3 has 15 residues. Trimming removed 0 bases at V and 1 base at J, with 10 bases between. Germline CDR1 SGHRS, CDR2 YFSETQ. The CDR3 bases are TGCGCCAGCAGCTTGGCCGGTCCTCAGAACACTGAAGCTTTCTTT. This encodes CASSLAGPQNTEAFF.

On this clone: At one end, the junction sequence differs from germline, possibly due to a read error. This chain's CDR3 is CASSLVPGTPLDF. In DNA form, the CDR3 reads TGTGCCAGCAGCTTGGTGCCCGGGACACCGTTGGACTTC. The gene calls are TRBV5-6 and TRBJ2-7; a possible D gene is TRBD1 (6 bases). The CDR3 extends over 13 amino acids. CDR1 SGHDT and CDR2 YYEEEE come from the germline V gene.

V is TRBV27 and J is TRBJ1-2; 7 bases line up with TRBD1. Germline lookup yields CDR1 MNHEY and CDR2 SMNVEV (reference sequence). The CDR3 is 20 residues long. With 0 bases clipped from V and 2 bases from J, the junction kept 18 bases outside the gene matches. The CDR3 region is CASSLSPRQGLHILNYGYTF. In DNA, the CDR3 is TGTGCCAGCAGTTTATCGCCAAGACAGGGCCTACATATTCTAAACTATGGCTACACCTTC.

The chain recombines TRBV15 with TRBJ1-1; D gene unclear. This CDR3 has 17 residues. Trimming left V 2 bases short and J 4 bases short, with 20 bases between. Germline-derived CDR1 and CDR2 are LNHNV and YYDKDF (reference sequence). CDR3: CATSRNWASGEGTEAFF. Written as DNA, the CDR3 is TGTGCCACCAGCAGAAATTGGGCCTCGGGCGAGGGCACTGAAGCTTTCTTT.

The V gene is TRBV7-3, the J gene TRBJ2-5; D is perhaps TRBD1 or TRBD2 (7 bases each). Looked up from germline, CDR1 is SGHTA and CDR2 is FQGTGA. CDR3 length equals 16 residues. V gave up 5 bases and J gave up 3 bases, with 19 bases separating them. This CDR3 reads CASSPAGGGRKETQYF. The CDR3 coding sequence is TGTGCCAGCAGCCCGGCAGGGGGGGGCAGGAAAGAGACCCAGTACTTC. Based on the CDR3 plus reference TRBV7-3 and TRBJ2-5, the full variable domain is GAGVSQTPSNKVTEKGKYVELRCDPISGHTALYWYRQSLGQGPEFLIYFQGTGAADDSGLPNDRFFAVRPEGSVSTLKIQRTERGDSAVYLCASSPAGGGRKETQYFGPGTRLLVL.

The gene calls are TRBV7-9 and TRBJ1-5; D unclear. In germline, CDR1 is SEHNR, CDR2 FQNEAQ (reference sequence). V was cut by 4 bases and J by 4 bases, with 8 bases left in between. The CDR3 contains 13 residues. The DNA of the CDR3 is TGTGCCAGCAGCTGGGAAGGGAATCAGCCCCAGCATTTT. Translating it yields CASSWEGNQPQHF.

This clone was observed once. The rearrangement joins TRBV9 to TRBJ2-6, with no clear D. CDR3 size: 17 residues. V was shortened by 0 bases and J by 0 bases, with 10 bases between the two germline ends. Germline values: CDR1 SGDLS, CDR2 YYNGEE. CDR3 sequence: CASSVDGGSSGANVLTF. CDR3 DNA: TGTGCCAGCAGCGTAGATGGCGGCAGCTCTGGGGCCAACGTCCTGACTTTC.

The J gene is TRBJ2-5, the V gene TRBV18; 10 bases align to TRBD1. V gave up 3 bases and J gave up 5 bases; unmatched junction bases: 9. Germline V gives CDR1 KGHSH, CDR2 LQKENI. There are 16 residues in the CDR3. The CDR3 spells CASSPPGTGVPETQYF. For the CDR3, the DNA is TGTGCCAGCTCACCTCCCGGGACAGGGGTACCGGAGACCCAGTACTTC.

The rearrangement joins TRBV6-5 to TRBJ2-3; D ambiguous. Germline V CDR1 and CDR2: MNHEY, SVGAGI. V lost 6 bases and J lost 4, with 14 bases in between. This CDR3 contains 14 residues. CDR3 loop: CASRIAGGPDTQYF. The DNA of the CDR3 is TGTGCCAGCAGGATAGCAGGCGGCCCAGATACGCAGTATTTT.

This clone was detected only a few times. V gene TRBV12-5 combines with J gene TRBJ2-5; D perhaps matches TRBD1 (5 bases). Germline values: CDR1 LGHNT, CDR2 FRNRAP. V was pared by 6 bases and J by 11 bases, with 13 bases between. The CDR3 spans 11 residues. In nucleotides, the CDR3 is TGTGCTAGTGGCACAACAGGAGTACAGTACTTC. Protein: CASGTTGVQYF.

This chain uses TRBV28 with TRBJ2-1; no reliable D call. Per germline, CDR1 MDHEN and CDR2 SYDVKM. CDR3 size: 14 residues. V lost 4 bases, J lost 0 bases, and 7 bases lay in between. CDR3 bases: TGTGCCAGCAGTTATCGAGACTCCTACAATGAGCAGTTCTTC. It translates to CASSYRDSYNEQFF.

The table lists this clone with a count of one. The chain carries TRBV4-2 and TRBJ2-2, with D perhaps TRBD2 (5 bases). The CDR3 totals 15 residues. Germline-derived CDR1 and CDR2 are LGHNA and YNFKEQ. V was shortened by 4 bases and J by 7 bases, with 16 bases between the two germline ends. This CDR3 is CASSRERRSHGELFF. The CDR3 nucleotides read TGTGCCAGCAGCCGCGAACGGAGGTCCCACGGGGAGCTGTTTTTT.

This rearrangement joins TRBV9 to TRBJ2-5, with D perhaps matching TRBD1 (5 bases). CDR1 is SGDLS and CDR2 is YYNGEE in the germline V gene. This CDR3 has 14 amino acids. V was clipped by 0 bases and J by 3 bases, with 9 bases between them. The DNA for the CDR3 is TGTGCCAGCAGCGTAGGGAGCAGGGAAGAGACCCAGTACTTC. Amino acid sequence: CASSVGSREETQYF. The variable domain in full, with the rest retrieved from reference TRBV9 and TRBJ2-5, is DSGVTQTPKHLITATGQRVTLRCSPRSGDLSVYWYQQSLDQGLQFLIQYYNGEERAKGNILERFSAQQFPDLHSELNLSSLELGDSALYFCASSVGSREETQYFGPGTRLLVL.

This chain uses TRBV2 with TRBJ1-4; 9 nucleotides agree with TRBD1. The CDR3 is made up of 13 amino acids. V was clipped by 10 bases and J by 7 bases; unmatched bases: 7. From germline, CDR1 is SNHLY and CDR2 FYNNEI. CDR3 sequence reads: CAITGGQGEKLFF. The CDR3 DNA follows: TGTGCCATTACAGGGGGCCAGGGTGAAAAACTGTTTTTT.